This T cell receptor (beta chain) was found in a study of blood T cell repertoires in COVID-19. In the study overall: Sources were T cells, B-cell-depleted T cells, or PBMCs; the material itself was cDNA or gDNA.

Original processing methods: Amplification with reference gene primers provided the estimates of nucleated cell counts. The method was immunoSEQ multiplex PCR; TCRdb's version includes in-frame clones alone and lacks a portion of them. The V and J calls and the clone size are those of that table, but D and trimming were determined from the DNA. The data show about 190,000 clones, around nine tenths seen once. Sequencing was done on a sample of peripheral blood. This TCR came from a man in his forties with active or convalescent COVID-19.

The CDR3 spells CASEAGYEQYF. CDR3 bases: TGTGCCAGCGAAGCGGGCTACGAGCAGTACTTC. The chain couples TRBV6-5 to TRBJ2-7; perhaps TRBD2 as D (6 bases). Trimming shortened V by 8 bases and J by 3 bases, and 8 bases separated the two germline ends. This CDR3 has 11 amino acids. In germline, CDR1 is MNHEY, CDR2 SVGAGI.